The next 2 T cell receptor beta chains were all read from a single sample in a study of Ad26.COV2.S vaccination and SARS-CoV-2 variants. The protocol was immunoSEQ multiplex PCR, while the TCRdb copy is restricted to in-frame clones and leaves out a portion. In the table there are about 400,000 clones, about 92% of which are singletons. Treatment here: 15 to 20 received Ad26.COV2.S at low or high dose, single or two shots; 5 received placebo; per-sample allocation not given. The study sampled participants on day 63 after the first vaccine or placebo injection. The sequenced sample was peripheral blood, obtained in a trial of Ad26.COV2.S vaccine versus placebo. All receptors come from a person between 18 and 65 years old who received the Ad26.COV2.S COVID-19 vaccine or a placebo.

The chain has TRBV7-9 and TRBJ1-6; 7 nucleotides line up with TRBD1. J gave up 7 bases and V 5 bases, and 8 bases lay outside the gene matches. The CDR3 totals 15 residues. Germline V gene lookup returns CDR1 SEHNR and CDR2 FQNEAQ (reference sequence). CDR3 sequence: CASSDQTGINSPLHF. The CDR3 region has the DNA TGTGCCAGCAGCGACCAGACAGGGATCAATTCACCCCTCCACTTT.

The rearrangement joins TRBV19 to TRBJ2-5, with 8 bases that match TRBD2. CDR1 is LNHDA and CDR2 is SQIVND in the germline V gene (reference sequence). J lost 1 base, V lost 5 bases, and 6 bases had no gene match. The CDR3 is 15 residues long. This CDR3 reads CASSPAGGLQETQYF. The DNA for the CDR3 is TGTGCCAGTAGTCCGGCGGGGGGCCTCCAAGAGACCCAGTACTTC.